The clone carrying this T cell receptor beta chain was observed once. Its antigen is not identified. It was around 190 ng DNA, around 32,000 T cell genomes, that sorted-subset replicate PCRs used. This table comes from immunoSEQ multiplex PCR, and its TCRdb copy is limited to in-frame clones, with some not included. Of about 2.4 million clones in the sample, more than 90% were seen once. The data derive from a study of shared clonotypes between healthy human individuals. Study-wide background: CD8 memory received one plate per donor, CD8 naive two, CD4 memory three and CD4 naive three. Study results and limitations: Represented diversity (both genetic and exposure-history) was limited by the small number of donors.

The CDR3 sequence is 15 residues long. Per the germline V gene, CDR1 is ENHRY and CDR2 is SYGVKD. V lost 3 bases, J lost 4 bases, and 5 bases stayed unmatched. Naive CD4+ cells were CD45RA-selected; the remaining cells were memory. The sequence came from a man in his late teens or twenties in good health. The sequencing input was naive CD4+ T cells sorted from blood. Specified subset: CD45RA+ positively selected. The V call is TRBV10-3, the J call TRBJ2-2; 7 nucleotides match TRBD2. DNA for the CDR3: TGTGCCATCAGTGATTCGCTAGCGGCCACCGGGGAGCTGTTTTTT. Its protein is CAISDSLAATGELFF.